The subject of this entry is one T cell receptor (beta chain). Its cognate antigen is unknown. This sample's time point: persistent/refractory GD, antithyroid drugs over 5 years with positive TRAb. The TCR library was prepared using RNA isolated from PBMCs. Clinicians diagnosed Graves' disease using American Thyroid Association guidelines. In this cohort, patients came from an endocrinology department located in Xi'an, China. The data derive from a study of regulatory T cells in long-lasting Graves disease. Study summary: Patients met the persistent Graves' disease definition after over 5 years of antithyroid drugs with positive TSH receptor antibodies.

To make TCR beta libraries, researchers used iRepertoire HTBI primers and Arm-PCR of CDR3 regions. TCRdb processed the multiplex PCR reads anew with MiXCR; each CDR3 protein has one entry. The sample has roughly 400,000 distinct CDR3 sequences; less than 25% are singletons. Broader study findings: A greater number of public clonotypes (2,741) was shared by persistent patients than by new patients (over 900).

Germline V gene sequence: CDR1 SNHLY, CDR2 FYNNEI. V shed 4 bases and J shed 3 bases, with 18 bases lying between them. The CDR3 extends over 17 amino acids. This TCR was recovered from a female donor with Graves disease. The chain joins TRBV2 to TRBJ2-2, with a tentative D call TRBD2 (5 bases). Specimen: peripheral blood mononuclear cells (PBMCs), collected when the disease was refractory, from a patient treated with antithyroid drugs. The CDR3 DNA is TGTGCCAGCAGTGCAGATGGCGGTAGCGCCTACACCGGGGAGCTGTTTTTT. Encoded protein: CASSADGGSAYTGELFF.